The source of this T cell receptor (beta chain) is a study of regulatory T cells in long-lasting Graves disease. General study findings and limits: Newly diagnosed disease favored TRBV20-1 and TRBJ2-1 over persistent disease.

The sample's time point: newly diagnosed GD, antithyroid drugs for less than 3 months. The authors made the TCR library using RNA they extracted from PBMCs. This clonotype has a handful of counts. No antigen is known for it. CDR3-region Arm-PCR and iRepertoire HTBI primers produced the TCR beta libraries. TCRdb recomputed calls from the multiplex PCR reads with MiXCR, one row per CDR3 protein. This table has around 360,000 distinct CDR3 sequences, roughly 16% appearing once. V shed 2 bases, J shed 0 bases, and the junction held 12 bases outside the gene matches. This CDR3 spans 21 amino acids. Germline CDR1 SEHNR, CDR2 FQNEAQ (reference sequence). These same records also appear under a second study, on T cells in Graves' hyperthyroidism and ophthalmopathy. Turning to that study: TCR CDR3 regions were first amplified by RT-PCR with HTBI primers. Ophthalmopathy was distinguished from stable hyperthyroidism by 13 V-J signatures.

The TCR sequence derives from a woman aged 18-29 years with Graves disease. The sequencing here drew on peripheral blood mononuclear cells (PBMCs), taken at new diagnosis, from a patient treated with antithyroid drugs. The chain has TRBV7-9 and TRBJ2-6; 11 bases agree with TRBD1. CDR3 DNA sequence: TGTGCCAGCAGCTTACCGGGACAGGGGGGCGATCAGAGCTCTGGGGCCAACGTCCTGACTTTC. Amino acid sequence: CASSLPGQGGDQSSGANVLTF.